This T cell receptor beta chain was profiled in a study of identical twins. Overall study findings and caveats: Zero-insertion results could be subject to partial confounding by invariant MAIT and iNKT cells. The study based its conclusions on cross-sectional statistical analysis and did not follow the same donors.

As regards this clonotype: The antigen is unknown.

TCRdb passed the 5' RACE reads through MiXCR, listing each CDR3 protein once. The repertoire has 220,000 or so distinct CDR3 sequences, approximately 7% of them found once; the top ten carry 3% to 4%. The length of the CDR3 is 11 residues. CDR1 is DFQATT, CDR2 SNEGSKA, per germline (reference sequence). The V end lost 1 base, the J end lost 7 bases, and 6 bases lay between the germline ends. Healthy Caucasians supplied all donations. This same sample was also taken into another study, of yellow fever vaccine responses in identical twins.

Sequencing used memory (CD45RO+) T cells sorted from blood. This sequence joins TRBV20-1 and TRBJ2-3; no reliable D call. This receptor was taken from a woman aged 18 to 35 in good health. CDR3 loop: CSARVRNTQYF. The CDR3 region has the DNA TGCAGTGCTAGAGTGCGGAATACGCAGTATTTT.